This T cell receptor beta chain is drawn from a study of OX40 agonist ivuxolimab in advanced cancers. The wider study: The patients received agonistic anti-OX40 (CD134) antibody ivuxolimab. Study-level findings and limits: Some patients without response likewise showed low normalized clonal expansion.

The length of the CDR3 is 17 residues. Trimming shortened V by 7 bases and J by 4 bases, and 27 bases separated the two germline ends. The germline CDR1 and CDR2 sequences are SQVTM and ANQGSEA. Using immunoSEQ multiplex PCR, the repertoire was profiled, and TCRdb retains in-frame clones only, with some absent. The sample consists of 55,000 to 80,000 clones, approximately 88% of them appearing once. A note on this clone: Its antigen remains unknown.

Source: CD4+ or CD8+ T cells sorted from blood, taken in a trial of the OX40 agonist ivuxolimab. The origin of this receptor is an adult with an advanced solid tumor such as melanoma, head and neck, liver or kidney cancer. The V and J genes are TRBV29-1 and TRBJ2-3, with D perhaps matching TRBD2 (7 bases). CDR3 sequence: CSAARARGGYSSDTQYF. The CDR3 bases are TGCAGCGCCGCTCGCGCCAGGGGAGGGTATAGTTCAGATACGCAGTATTTT.